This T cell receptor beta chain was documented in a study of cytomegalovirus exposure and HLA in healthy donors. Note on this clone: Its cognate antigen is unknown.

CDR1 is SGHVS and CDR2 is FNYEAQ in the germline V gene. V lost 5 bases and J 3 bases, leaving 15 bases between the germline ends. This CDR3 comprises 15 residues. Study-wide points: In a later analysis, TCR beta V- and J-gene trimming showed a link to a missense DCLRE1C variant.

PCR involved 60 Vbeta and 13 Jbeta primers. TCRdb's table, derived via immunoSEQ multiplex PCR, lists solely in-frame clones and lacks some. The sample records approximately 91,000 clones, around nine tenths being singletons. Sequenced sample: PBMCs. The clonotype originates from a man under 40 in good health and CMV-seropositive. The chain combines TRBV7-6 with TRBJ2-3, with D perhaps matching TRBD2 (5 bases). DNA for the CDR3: TGTGCCAGCAGCCACGGGGATAGCCCGACAGATACGCAGTATTTT. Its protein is CASSHGDSPTDTQYF. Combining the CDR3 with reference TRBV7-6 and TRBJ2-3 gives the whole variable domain GAGVSQSPRYKVTKRGQDVALRCDPISGHVSLYWYRQALGQGPEFLTYFNYEAQQDKSGLPNDRFSAERPEGSISTLTIQRTEQRDSAMYRCASSHGDSPTDTQYFGPGTRLTVL.